What follows are 23 T cell receptor beta chains derived from one specimen sequenced in a study of blood T cell repertoires in COVID-19. Here immunoSEQ multiplex PCR was the method, and the copy in TCRdb shows in-frame clones only, minus some. The sample holds around 300,000 clones; nearly 90% are singletons and the top ten take 4% to 5.5%. Sequenced: PBMCs or T cells enriched from blood (not recorded which). The origin of the receptors is a woman aged 18-29 years with acute COVID-19.

For the CDR3, the DNA is TGTGCCACCCGAGGCGGGAACACTGAAGCTTTCTTT. This codes for CATRGGNTEAFF. The chain has TRBV7-9 and TRBJ1-1, with D hard to call. CDR1 SEHNR and CDR2 FQNEAQ come from the germline V gene (reference sequence). The CDR3 is 12 amino acids. V dropped 10 bases and J dropped 1 base, with 10 bases sitting between them.

DNA for the CDR3: TGTGCCAGCAGTGAAGGGGTTCTAGCGGGAGGAGAGACCCAGTACTTC. It specifies CASSEGVLAGGETQYF. The chain joins TRBV6-1 to TRBJ2-5, with 11 positions matching TRBD2. Per germline, CDR1 MNHNS and CDR2 SASEGT. This CDR3 comprises 16 residues. The ends lost 1 base at V and 4 bases at J; junction bases unmatched: 5.

This chain joins TRBV9 and TRBJ1-1; tentative D call: TRBD1 (5 bases). CDR1 is SGDLS, CDR2 YYNGEE, per germline. CDR3 length: 14 amino acids. V lost 6 bases to trimming and J lost 6 bases, with 18 bases between them. The CDR3 sequence: CASKPAGPFAEAFF. The CDR3 nucleotides read TGTGCCAGCAAACCGGCAGGGCCGTTCGCTGAAGCTTTCTTT.

The chain recombines TRBV29-1 with TRBJ1-1, with TRBD1 matching 7 bases. The CDR3 sequence is 11 residues long. Looked up from germline, CDR1 is SQVTM and CDR2 is ANQGSEA. Germline trimming cut 7 bases from V and 4 bases from J; bases unmatched to any gene: 3. The CDR3 sequence: CSGGQSTEAFF. The CDR3 DNA reads as TGCAGCGGGGGACAGAGCACTGAAGCTTTCTTT.

The gene calls are TRBV28 and TRBJ2-4, with D maybe TRBD1 (5 bases). Deletions cut 4 bases from V and 1 base from J, with 11 bases between. Germline V gene lookup returns CDR1 MDHEN and CDR2 SYDVKM. The CDR3 covers 15 residues. The CDR3 reads CASSYGQRAKNIQYF. Here the CDR3 DNA reads TGTGCCAGCAGTTATGGACAACGGGCCAAAAACATTCAGTACTTC.

The rearrangement uses TRBV19 and TRBJ1-2; D gene ambiguous. The CDR3 runs to 15 residues. Germline V CDR1 and CDR2: LNHDA, SQIVND (reference sequence). Trimming pared 5 bases from V and 8 bases from J, leaving 21 bases between. The CDR3 DNA reads TGTGCCAGTAGTGTCCGATCAGTGGAGGGTGCGGGCTACACCTTC. It translates to CASSVRSVEGAGYTF. The full variable domain, in which reference TRBV19 and TRBJ1-2 provide the parts outside the CDR3, is DGGITQSPKYLFRKEGQNVTLSCEQNLNHDAMYWYRQDPGQGLRLIYYSQIVNDFQKGDIAEGYSVSREKKESFPLTVTSAQKNPTAFYLCASSVRSVEGAGYTFGSGTRLTVV.

A word on this clone: The same CDR3 arises from other DNA sequences in this sample as well. V is TRBV28 and J is TRBJ1-2; possibly TRBD1 for D (5 bases). This CDR3 is built from 13 residues. V dropped 3 bases and J dropped 1 base, with 6 bases sitting between them. CDR1 and CDR2 from the germline V gene are MDHEN and SYDVKM. CDR3 coding DNA: TGTGCCAGCAGTTTCGGGGGTAACTATGGCTACACCTTC. It yields the protein CASSFGGNYGYTF.

This chain connects TRBV9 to TRBJ2-1; 8 nucleotides align to TRBD2. Trimming took 3 bases from V and 5 from J; bases not matched to a gene: 10. Per germline, CDR1 SGDLS and CDR2 YYNGEE. CDR3 length: 16 amino acids. CDR3 residues: CASSGSGTRVNNEQFF. CDR3 bases: TGTGCCAGCAGCGGTTCCGGGACTAGAGTCAACAATGAGCAGTTCTTC.

Notes on this clone: Other nucleotide sequences in the sample specify the same CDR3. The genes are TRBV19 and TRBJ1-1, with 10 bases fitting TRBD1. The CDR3 length is 13 residues. V lost 6 bases to trimming and J lost 8 bases; unmatched junction nucleotides: 6. Germline loops: CDR1 LNHDA, CDR2 SQIVND (reference sequence). CDR3 in DNA: TGTGCCAGTAGCCAGGACAGGGGGACCGAAGCTTTCTTT. Its protein product is CASSQDRGTEAFF.

The rearrangement links TRBV2 to TRBJ2-5; 10 nucleotides agree with TRBD2. The germline V gene encodes CDR1 SNHLY and CDR2 FYNNEI. The CDR3 length is 16 residues. V lost 7 bases and J lost 2; bases outside the gene matches: 10. The CDR3 loop reads CASKELAGMRQETQYF. As DNA, the CDR3 is TGTGCCAGCAAGGAACTAGCGGGAATGAGACAAGAGACCCAGTACTTC.

Here the CDR3 DNA reads TGCAGCGTTGAAGCGGCAGGGGGCATAAGGGAGACCCAGTACTTC. Residues: CSVEAAGGIRETQYF. The rearrangement joins TRBV29-1 to TRBJ2-5; 8 bases fit TRBD1. This CDR3 has 15 amino acids. Germline loops: CDR1 SQVTM, CDR2 ANQGSEA. V shed 1 base and J 5 bases; nucleotides not matched to a gene: 9.

The V gene is TRBV30, the J gene TRBJ1-5; D is uncertain. This CDR3 spans 14 amino acids. Trimming took off 1 base at V and 0 bases at J, with 7 bases between the two ends. Germline CDR1 is GTSNPN and CDR2 is SVGIG (reference sequence). CDR3 sequence (DNA): TGTGCCTGGAGTGGGTCAGTTAGCAATCAGCCCCAGCATTTT. It codes for CAWSGSVSNQPQHF. The full variable domain, rest sourced from reference TRBV30 and TRBJ1-5, is SQTIHQWPATLVQPVGSPLSLECTVEGTSNPNLYWYRQAAGRGLQLLFYSVGIGQISSEVPQNLSASRPQDRQFILSSKKLLLSDSGFYLCAWSGSVSNQPQHFGDGTRLSIL.

The V gene is TRBV28, the J gene TRBJ1-2, with 9 nucleotides matching TRBD1. Germline assignment: CDR1 MDHEN and CDR2 SYDVKM. This CDR3 is built from 15 residues. V lost 7 bases to trimming and J lost 6 bases; unmatched junction nucleotides: 12. As DNA, the CDR3 is TGTGCCAGCATGGGGGGAGGGACAGGGAGCGATGGCTACACCTTC. It yields the protein CASMGGGTGSDGYTF.

The chain combines TRBV29-1 with TRBJ2-1, with D perhaps TRBD2 (5 bases). The CDR3 sequence is 12 residues long. Germline V gene lookup returns CDR1 SQVTM and CDR2 ANQGSEA. Deletions cut 5 bases from V and 1 base from J, with 6 bases between. The CDR3 nucleotides are TGCAGCGTTAGACTATCCTACAATGAGCAGTTCTTC. It is translated as CSVRLSYNEQFF.

The chain recombines TRBV28 with TRBJ1-5; 9 nucleotides match TRBD1. Germline CDR1 MDHEN, CDR2 SYDVKM. The V and J ends lost 6 bases and 1 base, in that order; junction bases with no gene match: 7. CDR3 length: 16 amino acids. The chain's CDR3 is CASSPPGQGSNQPQHF. In nucleotides, the CDR3 is TGTGCCAGCAGCCCTCCGGGACAGGGAAGCAATCAGCCCCAGCATTTT. Variable domain in full (rest from reference TRBV28 and TRBJ1-5): DVKVTQSSRYLVKRTGEKVFLECVQDMDHENMFWYRQDPGLGLRLIYFSYDVKMKEKGDIPEGYSVSREKKERFSLILESASTNQTSMYLCASSPPGQGSNQPQHFGDGTRLSIL.

The chain uses TRBV14 and TRBJ2-7, with D possibly TRBD2 on 7 matching bases. Germline V gives CDR1 SGHDN, CDR2 FVKESK. The CDR3 contains 15 residues. The ends were cut back, 3 bases at V and 9 bases at J, with 21 bases in the middle. The CDR3 reads CASSHPGAGVRRQYF. The CDR3 DNA reads as TGTGCCAGCAGCCACCCAGGGGCGGGAGTGCGGAGGCAGTACTTC. The full variable domain, with the rest looked up from reference TRBV14 and TRBJ2-7, is EAGVTQFPSHSVIEKGQTVTLRCDPISGHDNLYWYRRVMGKEIKFLLHFVKESKQDESGMPNNRFLAERTGGTYSTLKVQPAELEDSGVYFCASSHPGAGVRRQYFGPGTRLTVT.

CDR3 bases: TGTGCCAGCAGCGTAGTGACTAGCGGGAATCACAATGAGCAGTTCTTC. Its protein is CASSVVTSGNHNEQFF. The chain combines TRBV9 with TRBJ2-1; 11 bases line up with TRBD2. CDR1 is SGDLS, CDR2 YYNGEE, per germline. Trimming cost V 0 bases and J 5 bases; bases outside gene matches: 4. The CDR3 sequence is 16 residues long.

Concerning this clone: This same CDR3 is encoded by further DNA sequences in the sample. The rearrangement joins TRBV6-5 to TRBJ1-2; 10 bases map to TRBD1. From germline, CDR1 is MNHEY and CDR2 SVGAGI. The CDR3 is made up of 15 amino acids. Trimming removed 0 bases from V and 5 bases from J; junction bases left unmatched: 3. CDR3 DNA: TGTGCCAGCAGTTACTCCCGGGGACAGGGGTATGGCTACACCTTC. Translating it yields CASSYSRGQGYGYTF.

This clone was recorded a few times. This chain joins TRBV6-5 and TRBJ2-1; possibly TRBD2 for D (6 bases). From germline, CDR1 is MNHEY and CDR2 SVGAGI. V dropped 6 bases and J dropped 6 bases, with 15 bases sitting between them. This CDR3 has 14 residues. CDR3 in amino acids: CASRREGLFNEQFF. Here the CDR3 DNA reads TGTGCCAGCAGACGAGAGGGACTCTTCAATGAGCAGTTCTTC.

V usage is TRBV6-5 and J usage is TRBJ2-4; 8 bases line up with TRBD1. CDR3 length: 14 residues. The V segment lost 5 bases and the J segment 8 bases; nucleotides outside the gene matches: 8. Germline values: CDR1 MNHEY, CDR2 SVGAGI. The CDR3 loop reads CASSQPDRGDIQYF. Here the CDR3 DNA reads TGTGCCAGCAGTCAACCTGACAGGGGTGACATTCAGTACTTC.

DNA for the CDR3: TGTGCCAGCAGAGGAAATCGGACTTACACTGAAGCTTTCTTT. Its translation is CASRGNRTYTEAFF. The V and J genes are TRBV27 and TRBJ1-1, with D unresolved. With 6 bases removed from V and 3 bases from J, the gap between germline ends came to 14 bases. The CDR3 is made up of 14 amino acids. The germline V gene encodes CDR1 MNHEY and CDR2 SMNVEV (reference sequence).

V gene TRBV21-1 combines with J gene TRBJ2-1; TRBD2 is the table's D call, not checked against the DNA. TRBV21-1 is a listed pseudogene. There are 19 residues in the CDR3. This chain's CDR3 is CASSEVTSGRGSPYNEQFF. DNA for the CDR3: TGTGCCAGCAGCGAGGTTACTAGCGGAAGAGGATCTCCCTACAATGAGCAGTTCTTC.

In this sample, this clone turned up once. The chain's CDR3 is CASSLWVRGQRNRNYGYTF. In DNA form, the CDR3 reads TGTGCCAGCAGTTTATGGGTGAGGGGACAGCGTAATAGGAACTATGGCTACACCTTC. The rearrangement uses TRBV28 and TRBJ1-2; TRBD1 matches at 7 bases. The V gene end was trimmed by 0 bases and the J gene end by 2 bases; junction bases not matched to a gene: 15. Per the germline V gene, CDR1 is MDHEN and CDR2 is SYDVKM. This CDR3 spans 19 amino acids.